This record looks at one T cell receptor (beta chain) sequence and its context. This record comes from a study of blood T cell repertoires in COVID-19. The overall study: T cells, B-cell-depleted T cells, or PBMCs provided the cDNA or gDNA that served as material.

The CDR3 spans 14 residues. V trimming: 4 bases; J trimming: 6 bases; junction bases outside the gene matches: 7. Germline values: CDR1 SGDLS, CDR2 YYNGEE. Some clones are missing from TCRdb's copy, which holds only in-frame ones; the method was immunoSEQ multiplex PCR. The data hold 95,000 to 100,000 clones, with roughly 92% observed a single time. This sequence was found in a man in his fifties with active COVID-19. Sample: peripheral blood. This chain uses TRBV9 with TRBJ2-7, with 10 nucleotides matching TRBD2. Here the CDR3 reads CASSPQAGGGEQYF. The CDR3 nucleotides are TGTGCCAGCAGCCCCCAAGCGGGAGGGGGCGAGCAGTACTTC.